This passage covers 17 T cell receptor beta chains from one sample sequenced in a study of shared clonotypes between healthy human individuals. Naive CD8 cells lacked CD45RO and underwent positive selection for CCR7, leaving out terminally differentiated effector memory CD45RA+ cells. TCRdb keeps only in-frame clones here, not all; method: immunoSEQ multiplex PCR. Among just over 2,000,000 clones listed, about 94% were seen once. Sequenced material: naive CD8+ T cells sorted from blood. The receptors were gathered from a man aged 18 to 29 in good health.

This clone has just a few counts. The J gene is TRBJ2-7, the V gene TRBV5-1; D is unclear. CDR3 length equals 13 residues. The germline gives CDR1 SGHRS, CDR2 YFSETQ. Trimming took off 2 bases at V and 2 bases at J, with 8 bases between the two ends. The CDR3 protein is CASSFDRTYEQYF. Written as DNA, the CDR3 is TGCGCCAGCAGCTTCGACCGAACCTACGAGCAGTACTTC.

In DNA form, the CDR3 reads TGTGCCAGCAGTTGGGGACTCCAATACGAGCAGTACTTC. Protein product: CASSWGLQYEQYF. The rearrangement joins TRBV27 to TRBJ2-7, with TRBD2 as a possible D gene (6 bases). Trimming left V 4 bases short and J 4 bases short, with 11 bases between. This CDR3 has 13 residues. Germline V CDR1 and CDR2: MNHEY, SMNVEV (reference sequence).

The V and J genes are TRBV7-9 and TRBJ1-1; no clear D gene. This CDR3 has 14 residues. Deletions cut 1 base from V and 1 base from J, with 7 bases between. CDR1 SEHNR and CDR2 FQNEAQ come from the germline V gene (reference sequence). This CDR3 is CASSLGAANTEAFF. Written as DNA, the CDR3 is TGTGCCAGCAGCTTAGGTGCGGCGAACACTGAAGCTTTCTTT.

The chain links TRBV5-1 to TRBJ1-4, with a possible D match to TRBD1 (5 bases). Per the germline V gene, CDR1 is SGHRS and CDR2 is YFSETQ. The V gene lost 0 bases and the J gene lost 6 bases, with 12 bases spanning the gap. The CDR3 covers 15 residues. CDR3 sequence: CASSLDLGVDEKLFF. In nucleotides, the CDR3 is TGCGCCAGCAGCTTGGATCTGGGGGTAGATGAAAAACTGTTTTTT.

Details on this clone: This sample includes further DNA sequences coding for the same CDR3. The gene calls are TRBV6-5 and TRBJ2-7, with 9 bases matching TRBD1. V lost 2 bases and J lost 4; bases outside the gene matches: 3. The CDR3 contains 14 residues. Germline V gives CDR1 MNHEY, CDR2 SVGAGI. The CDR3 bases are TGTGCCAGCAGTTACGGGACAGGGCGGTACGAGCAGTACTTC. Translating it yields CASSYGTGRYEQYF.

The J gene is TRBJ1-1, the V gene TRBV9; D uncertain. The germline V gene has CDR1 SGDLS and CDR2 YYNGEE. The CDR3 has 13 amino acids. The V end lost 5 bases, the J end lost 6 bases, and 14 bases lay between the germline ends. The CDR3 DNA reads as TGTGCCAGCAGTGGAGGGAGGGCGGCTGAAGCTTTCTTT. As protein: CASSGGRAAEAFF.

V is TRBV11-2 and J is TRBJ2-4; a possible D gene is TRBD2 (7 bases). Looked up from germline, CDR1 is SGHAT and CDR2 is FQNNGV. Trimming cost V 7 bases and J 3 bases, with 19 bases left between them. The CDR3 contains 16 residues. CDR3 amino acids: CASTPRGGDDKNIQYF. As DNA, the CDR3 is TGTGCCAGCACCCCCAGAGGGGGGGATGACAAAAACATTCAGTACTTC.

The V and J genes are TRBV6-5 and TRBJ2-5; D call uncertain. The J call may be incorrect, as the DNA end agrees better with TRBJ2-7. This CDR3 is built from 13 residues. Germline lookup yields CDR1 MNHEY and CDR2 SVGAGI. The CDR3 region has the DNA TGTGCCAGCAGTTACTCCGAAGGCTACGAGCAGTACTTC. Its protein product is CASSYSEGYEQYF.

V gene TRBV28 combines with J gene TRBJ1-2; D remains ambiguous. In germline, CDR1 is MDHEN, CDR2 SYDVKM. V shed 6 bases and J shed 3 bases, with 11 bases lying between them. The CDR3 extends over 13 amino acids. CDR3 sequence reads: CASSVGADYGYTF. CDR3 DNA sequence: TGTGCCAGCAGCGTCGGCGCTGACTATGGCTACACCTTC.

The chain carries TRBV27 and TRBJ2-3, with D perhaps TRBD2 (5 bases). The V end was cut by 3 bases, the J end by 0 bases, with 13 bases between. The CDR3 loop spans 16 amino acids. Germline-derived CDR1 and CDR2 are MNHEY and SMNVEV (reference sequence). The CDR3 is CASSFGSAASTDTQYF. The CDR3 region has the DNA TGTGCCAGCAGTTTCGGTTCAGCGGCTAGCACAGATACGCAGTATTTT.

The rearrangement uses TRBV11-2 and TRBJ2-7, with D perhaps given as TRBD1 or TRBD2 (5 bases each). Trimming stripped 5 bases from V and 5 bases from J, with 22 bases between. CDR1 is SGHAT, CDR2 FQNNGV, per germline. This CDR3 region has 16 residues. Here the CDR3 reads CASSPAPPRERDEQYF. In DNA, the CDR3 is TGTGCCAGCAGCCCGGCGCCCCCCAGGGAGAGGGACGAGCAGTACTTC.

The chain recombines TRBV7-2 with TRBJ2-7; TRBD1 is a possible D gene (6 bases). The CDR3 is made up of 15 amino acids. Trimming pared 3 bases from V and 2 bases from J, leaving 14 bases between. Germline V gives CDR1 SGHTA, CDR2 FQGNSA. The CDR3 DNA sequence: TGTGCCAGCAGCTTCTTCGGGACAAATGCCTACGAGCAGTACTTC. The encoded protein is CASSFFGTNAYEQYF.

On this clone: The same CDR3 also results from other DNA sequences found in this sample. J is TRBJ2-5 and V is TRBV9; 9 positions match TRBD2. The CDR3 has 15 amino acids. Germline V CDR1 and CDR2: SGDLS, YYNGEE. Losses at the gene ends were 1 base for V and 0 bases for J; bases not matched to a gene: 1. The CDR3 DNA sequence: TGTGCCAGCAGCGTATCTAGCGGGGACCAAGAGACCCAGTACTTC. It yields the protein CASSVSSGDQETQYF.

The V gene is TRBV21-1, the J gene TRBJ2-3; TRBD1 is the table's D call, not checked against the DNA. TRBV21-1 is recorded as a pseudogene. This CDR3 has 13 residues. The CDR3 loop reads CASSKRGQYTQYF. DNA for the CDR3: TGTGCCAGCAGCAAAAGGGGGCAATATACGCAGTATTTT.

CDR3 protein: CASSRGGDNTGELFF. The CDR3 nucleotides are TGTGCCAGCAGCCGGGGAGGGGATAACACCGGGGAGCTGTTTTTT. The chain is built from TRBV14 and TRBJ2-2; 7 bases agree with TRBD2. The CDR3 has 15 residues. The V and J ends lost 4 bases and 2 bases, in that order; junction bases with no gene match: 4. Germline CDR1 SGHDN, CDR2 FVKESK.

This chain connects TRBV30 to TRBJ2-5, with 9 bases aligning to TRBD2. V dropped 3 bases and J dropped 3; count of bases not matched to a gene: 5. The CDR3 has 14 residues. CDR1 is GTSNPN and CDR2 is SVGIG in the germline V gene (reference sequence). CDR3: CAWSPLAGEETQYF. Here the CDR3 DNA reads TGTGCCTGGAGCCCCTTAGCGGGGGAAGAGACCCAGTACTTC. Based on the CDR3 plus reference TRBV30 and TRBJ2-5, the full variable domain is SQTIHQWPATLVQPVGSPLSLECTVEGTSNPNLYWYRQAAGRGLQLLFYSVGIGQISSEVPQNLSASRPQDRQFILSSKKLLLSDSGFYLCAWSPLAGEETQYFGPGTRLLVL.

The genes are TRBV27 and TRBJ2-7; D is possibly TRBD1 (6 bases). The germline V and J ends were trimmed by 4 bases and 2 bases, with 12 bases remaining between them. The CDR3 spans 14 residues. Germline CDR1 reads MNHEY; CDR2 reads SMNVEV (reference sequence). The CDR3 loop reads CASSYGQFAYEQYF. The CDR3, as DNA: TGTGCCAGCAGTTACGGACAGTTTGCCTACGAGCAGTACTTC.